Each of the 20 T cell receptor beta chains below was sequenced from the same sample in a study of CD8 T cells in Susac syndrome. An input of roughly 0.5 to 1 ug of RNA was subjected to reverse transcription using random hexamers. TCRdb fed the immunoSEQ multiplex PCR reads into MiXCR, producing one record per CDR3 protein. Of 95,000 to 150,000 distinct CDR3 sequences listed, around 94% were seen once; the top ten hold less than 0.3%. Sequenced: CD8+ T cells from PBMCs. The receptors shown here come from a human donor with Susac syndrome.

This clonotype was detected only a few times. CDR3 residues: CATQGGNEQFF. CDR3 bases: TGTGCCACTCAGGGTGGGAATGAGCAGTTCTTC. The rearrangement joins TRBV24-1 to TRBJ2-1; D might be TRBD1 (5 bases). The germline V gene has CDR1 KGHDR and CDR2 SFDVKD. This CDR3 is 11 amino acids long. V was shortened by 10 bases and J by 7 bases, with 10 bases between the two germline ends.

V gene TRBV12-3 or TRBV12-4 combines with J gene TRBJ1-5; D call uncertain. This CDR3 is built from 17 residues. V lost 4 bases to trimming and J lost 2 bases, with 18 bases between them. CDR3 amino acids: CASSSNSGRRGNQPQHF. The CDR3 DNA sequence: TGTGCCAGCAGTTCCAACAGTGGGAGAAGGGGCAATCAGCCCCAGCATTTT.

CDR3 DNA: TGTGCCAGCAGCCAAGCCGTCTCTGCCTATGGCTACACCTTC. Its protein is CASSQAVSAYGYTF. The chain combines TRBV3-1 with TRBJ1-2, with D uncertain. The V gene's germline CDR1 is LGHDT and CDR2 YNNKEL (reference sequence). V lost 1 base, J lost 4 bases, and 10 bases lay in between. The CDR3 consists of 14 residues.

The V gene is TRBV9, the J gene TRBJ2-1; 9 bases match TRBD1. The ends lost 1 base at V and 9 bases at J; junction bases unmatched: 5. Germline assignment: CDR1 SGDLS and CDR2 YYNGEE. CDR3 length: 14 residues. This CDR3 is CASSVRTGEGEQFF. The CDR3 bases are TGTGCCAGCAGCGTACGGACAGGGGAGGGTGAGCAGTTCTTC.

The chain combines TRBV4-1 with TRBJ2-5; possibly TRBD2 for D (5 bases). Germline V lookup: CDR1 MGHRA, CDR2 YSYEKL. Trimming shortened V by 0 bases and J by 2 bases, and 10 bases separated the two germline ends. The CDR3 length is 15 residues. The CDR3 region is CASSQDRAVQETQYF. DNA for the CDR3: TGCGCCAGCAGCCAAGATCGAGCGGTTCAAGAGACCCAGTACTTC.

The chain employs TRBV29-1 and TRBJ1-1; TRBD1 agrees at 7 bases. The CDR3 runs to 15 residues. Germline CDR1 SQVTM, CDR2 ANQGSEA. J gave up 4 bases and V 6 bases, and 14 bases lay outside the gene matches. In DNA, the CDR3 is TGCAGCGTGAGACAGGGCCTGGGGGGGGGCACTGAAGCTTTCTTT. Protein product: CSVRQGLGGGTEAFF.

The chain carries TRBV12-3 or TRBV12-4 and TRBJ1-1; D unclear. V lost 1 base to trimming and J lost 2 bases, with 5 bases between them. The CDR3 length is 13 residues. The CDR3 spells CASSLEINTEAFF. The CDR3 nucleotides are TGTGCCAGCAGTTTAGAGATAAACACTGAAGCTTTCTTT.

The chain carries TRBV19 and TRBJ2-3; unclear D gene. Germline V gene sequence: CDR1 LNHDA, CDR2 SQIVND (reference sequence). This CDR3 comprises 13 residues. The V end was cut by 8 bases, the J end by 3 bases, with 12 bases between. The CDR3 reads CASQSVGTDTQYF. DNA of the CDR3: TGTGCCAGTCAGAGTGTAGGGACAGATACGCAGTATTTT.

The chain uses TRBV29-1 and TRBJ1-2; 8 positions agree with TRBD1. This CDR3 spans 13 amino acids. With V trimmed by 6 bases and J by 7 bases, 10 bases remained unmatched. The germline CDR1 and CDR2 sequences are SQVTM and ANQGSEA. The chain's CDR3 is CSVPDREGGGYTF. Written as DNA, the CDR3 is TGCAGCGTCCCGGACAGGGAAGGGGGTGGCTACACCTTC.

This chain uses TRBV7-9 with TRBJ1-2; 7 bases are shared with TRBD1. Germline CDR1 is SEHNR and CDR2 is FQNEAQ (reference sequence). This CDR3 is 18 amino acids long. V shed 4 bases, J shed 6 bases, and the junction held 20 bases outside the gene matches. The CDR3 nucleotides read TGTGCCAGCAGCTCCAAAACCAGGACAGGACCCCAGGTGGATGGCTACACCTTC. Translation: CASSSKTRTGPQVDGYTF.

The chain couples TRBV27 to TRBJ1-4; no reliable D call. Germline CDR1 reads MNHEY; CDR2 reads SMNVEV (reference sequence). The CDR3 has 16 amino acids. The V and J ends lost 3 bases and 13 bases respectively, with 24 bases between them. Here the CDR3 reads CASSLGWAGSPDTLFF. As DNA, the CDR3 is TGTGCCAGCAGTTTGGGATGGGCAGGATCTCCAGATACACTGTTTTTT.

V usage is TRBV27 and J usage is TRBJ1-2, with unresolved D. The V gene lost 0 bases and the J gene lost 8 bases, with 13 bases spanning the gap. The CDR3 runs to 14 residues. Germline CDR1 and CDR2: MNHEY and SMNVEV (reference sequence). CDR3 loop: CASSLSMAIQGYTF. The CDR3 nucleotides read TGTGCCAGCAGTTTATCGATGGCAATTCAAGGCTACACCTTC.

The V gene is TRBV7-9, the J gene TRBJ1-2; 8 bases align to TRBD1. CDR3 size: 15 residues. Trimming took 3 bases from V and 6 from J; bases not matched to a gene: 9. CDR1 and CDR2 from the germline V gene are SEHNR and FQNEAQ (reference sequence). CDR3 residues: CASSFETGESDGYTF. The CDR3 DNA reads TGTGCCAGCAGCTTCGAGACAGGGGAGAGTGATGGCTACACCTTC.

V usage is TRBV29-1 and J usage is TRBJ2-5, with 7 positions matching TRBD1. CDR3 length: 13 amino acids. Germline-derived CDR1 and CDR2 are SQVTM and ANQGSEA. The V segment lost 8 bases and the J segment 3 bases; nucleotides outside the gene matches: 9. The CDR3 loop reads CSLSRQGEETQYF. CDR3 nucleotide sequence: TGCAGCTTAAGTAGACAGGGTGAAGAGACCCAGTACTTC.

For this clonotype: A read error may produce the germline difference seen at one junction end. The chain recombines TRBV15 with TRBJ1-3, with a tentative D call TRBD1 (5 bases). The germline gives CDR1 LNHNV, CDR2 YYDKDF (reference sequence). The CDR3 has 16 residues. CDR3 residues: CATSAGGPYSENTIYF. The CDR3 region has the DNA TGTGCCACCAGTGCGGGGGGACCGTACTCTGAAAACACCATATATTTT.

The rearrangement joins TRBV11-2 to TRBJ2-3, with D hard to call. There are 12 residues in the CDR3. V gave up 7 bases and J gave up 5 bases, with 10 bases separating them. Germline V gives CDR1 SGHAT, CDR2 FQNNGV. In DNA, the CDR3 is TGTGCCAGCATAGGGCCGGGAGATACGCAGTATTTT. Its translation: CASIGPGDTQYF.

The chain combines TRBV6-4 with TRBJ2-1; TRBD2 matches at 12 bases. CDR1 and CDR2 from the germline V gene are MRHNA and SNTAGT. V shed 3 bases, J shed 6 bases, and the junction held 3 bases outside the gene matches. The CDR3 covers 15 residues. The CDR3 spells CASSESGLAGNEQFF. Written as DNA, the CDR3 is TGTGCCAGCAGTGAGTCGGGACTAGCGGGCAATGAGCAGTTCTTC.

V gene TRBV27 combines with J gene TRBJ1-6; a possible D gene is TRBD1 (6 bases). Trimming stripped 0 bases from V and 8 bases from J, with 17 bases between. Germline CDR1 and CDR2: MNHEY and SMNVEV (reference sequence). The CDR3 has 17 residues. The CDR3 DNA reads TGTGCCAGCAGTTTATCCCCGCGGGCAGGGGCGGATTCACCCCTCCACTTT. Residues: CASSLSPRAGADSPLHF.

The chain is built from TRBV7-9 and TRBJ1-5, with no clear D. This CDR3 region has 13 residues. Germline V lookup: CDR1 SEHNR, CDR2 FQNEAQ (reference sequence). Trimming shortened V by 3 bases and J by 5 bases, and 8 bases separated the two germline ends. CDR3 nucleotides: TGTGCCAGCAGCTTTCAGGTGGATCAGCCCCAGCATTTT. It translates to CASSFQVDQPQHF.

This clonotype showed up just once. CDR3 in amino acids: CASSLAGGPYNEQFF. CDR3 coding DNA: TGTGCCAGCAGTTTAGCGGGGGGGCCCTACAATGAGCAGTTCTTC. The genes are TRBV27 and TRBJ2-1; 9 nucleotides align to TRBD2. This CDR3 has 15 residues. Losses at the gene ends were 2 bases for V and 2 bases for J; bases not matched to a gene: 1. Germline values: CDR1 MNHEY, CDR2 SMNVEV (reference sequence).